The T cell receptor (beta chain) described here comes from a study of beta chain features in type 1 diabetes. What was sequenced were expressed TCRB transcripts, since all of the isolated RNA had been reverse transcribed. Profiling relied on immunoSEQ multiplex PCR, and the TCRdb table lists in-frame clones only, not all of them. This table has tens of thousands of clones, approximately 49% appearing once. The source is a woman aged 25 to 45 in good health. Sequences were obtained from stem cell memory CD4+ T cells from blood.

CDR3 residues: CASSRPSWYEQFF. The CDR3 region has the DNA TGTGCCAGCAGCCGTCCTAGTTGGTATGAGCAGTTCTTC. V is TRBV28 and J is TRBJ2-1; no clear D. V lost 6 bases to trimming and J lost 8 bases, with 14 bases between them. The CDR3 loop spans 13 amino acids. In germline, CDR1 is MDHEN, CDR2 SYDVKM.